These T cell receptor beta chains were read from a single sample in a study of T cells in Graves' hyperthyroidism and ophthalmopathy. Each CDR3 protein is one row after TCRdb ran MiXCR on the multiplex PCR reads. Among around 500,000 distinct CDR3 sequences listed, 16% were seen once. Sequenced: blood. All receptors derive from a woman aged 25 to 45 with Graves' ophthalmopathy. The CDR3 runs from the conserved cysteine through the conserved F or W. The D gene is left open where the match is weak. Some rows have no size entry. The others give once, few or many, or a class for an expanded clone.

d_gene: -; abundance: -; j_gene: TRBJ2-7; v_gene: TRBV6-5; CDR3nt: TGTGCCGGCAGTTCAACTCCGGGGGTTCCTTACGAGCAGTACTTC; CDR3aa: CAGSSTPGVPYEQYF
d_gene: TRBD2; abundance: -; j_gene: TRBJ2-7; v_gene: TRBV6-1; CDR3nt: TGTGCCAGCAGTGACCCTAGCGGGAGAACGGAGGAGCAGTACTTC; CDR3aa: CASSDPSGRTEEQYF
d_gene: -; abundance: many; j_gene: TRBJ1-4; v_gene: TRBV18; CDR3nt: TGTGCCAGCTCACCACCCAACACCAATAATGAAAAACTGTTTTTT; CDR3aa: CASSPPNTNNEKLFF
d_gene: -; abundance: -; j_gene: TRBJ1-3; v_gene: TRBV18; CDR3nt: TGTGCCAGCTCACCCCGAATTTTGGGCCAGGGACCGAACACCATATATTTT; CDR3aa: CASSPRILGQGPNTIYF
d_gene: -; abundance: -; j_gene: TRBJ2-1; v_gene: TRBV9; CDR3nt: TGTGCCAGCAGCGTAGCTAAGGGGACAACGGCCTCCTACAATGAGCAGTTCTTC; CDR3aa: CASSVAKGTTASYNEQFF
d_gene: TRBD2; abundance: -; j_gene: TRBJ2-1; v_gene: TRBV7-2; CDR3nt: TGTGCCAGCAGCCCTGCCCGCTCGACTAGCGGGACCTACAATGAGCAGTTCTTC; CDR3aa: CASSPARSTSGTYNEQFF
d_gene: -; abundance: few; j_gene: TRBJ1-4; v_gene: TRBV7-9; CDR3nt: TGTGCCAGCAGCTTATATCTTGGTGTAAATGAAAAACTGTTTTTT; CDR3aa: CASSLYLGVNEKLFF
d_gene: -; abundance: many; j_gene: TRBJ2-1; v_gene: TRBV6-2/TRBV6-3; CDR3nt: TGTGCCAGCAGTTCCCCTCCTTTAGCGGACTACAATGAGCAGTTCTTC; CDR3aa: CASSSPPLADYNEQFF
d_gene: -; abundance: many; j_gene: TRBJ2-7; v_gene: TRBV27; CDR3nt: TGCGCCAGCAGCCTCGGGACCACCTACGAGCAGTACTTC; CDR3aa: CASSLGTTYEQYF
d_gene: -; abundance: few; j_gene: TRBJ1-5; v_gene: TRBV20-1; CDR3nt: TGCAGTGCTGCGGGACAAAGCAATCAGCCCCAGCATTTT; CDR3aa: CSAAGQSNQPQHF
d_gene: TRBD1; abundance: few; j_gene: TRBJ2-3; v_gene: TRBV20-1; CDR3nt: TGCAGTGGGGTGGGACAGAGCACAGATACGCAGTATTTT; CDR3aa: CSGVGQSTDTQYF
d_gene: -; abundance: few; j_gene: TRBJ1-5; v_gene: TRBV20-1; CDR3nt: TGCAGTGCTAGGTCAGGGGAACAGCCCCAGCATTTT; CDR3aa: CSARSGEQPQHF
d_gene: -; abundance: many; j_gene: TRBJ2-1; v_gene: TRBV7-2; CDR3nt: TGTGCCAGCAGCTTTGCGGGTTTCAGCTCCTACAATGAGCAGTTCTTC; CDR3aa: CASSFAGFSSYNEQFF
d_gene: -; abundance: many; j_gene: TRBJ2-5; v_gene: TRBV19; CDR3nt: TGTGCCAGTAGTATCGGATCCGGAGTGGGAGTGGGACAAGAGACCCAGTACTTC; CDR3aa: CASSIGSGVGVGQETQYF
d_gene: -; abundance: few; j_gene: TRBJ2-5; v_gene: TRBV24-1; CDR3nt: TGTGCCACCAGTGACCACCATGGGCCCACCAAGACCCAGTACTTC; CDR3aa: CATSDHHGPTKTQYF
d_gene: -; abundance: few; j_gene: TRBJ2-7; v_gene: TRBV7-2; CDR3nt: TGTGCCAGCAGCCCTCCCAGCCACGAGCAGTACTTC; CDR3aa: CASSPPSHEQYF
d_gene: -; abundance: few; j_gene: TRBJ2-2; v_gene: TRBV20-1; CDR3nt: TGCAGTGCAAGATCCCCCGAGGGGGGGGAGCTGTTTTTT; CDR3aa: CSARSPEGGELFF
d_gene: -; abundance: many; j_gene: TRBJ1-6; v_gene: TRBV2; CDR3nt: TGTGCCAGCAGTGACGCAGGGTTTAATTCACCCCTCCACTTT; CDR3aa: CASSDAGFNSPLHF
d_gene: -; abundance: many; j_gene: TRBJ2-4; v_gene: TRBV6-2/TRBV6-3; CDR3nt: TGTGCCAGCACCTTACAGGGTCCAAACATTCAGTACTTC; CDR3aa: CASTLQGPNIQYF
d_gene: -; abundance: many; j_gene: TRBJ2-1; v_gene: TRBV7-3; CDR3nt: TGTGCCAGCAGCACAGACTACAATGAGCAGTTCTTC; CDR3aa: CASSTDYNEQFF
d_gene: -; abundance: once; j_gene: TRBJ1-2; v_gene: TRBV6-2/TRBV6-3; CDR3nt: TGTGCCAGTCGGCGGGGTAGAGTCTATGGCTACACCTTC; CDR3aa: CASRRGRVYGYTF
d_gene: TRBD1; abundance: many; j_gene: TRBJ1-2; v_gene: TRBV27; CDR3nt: TGTGCCAGCAGTTCACACGACAGGGGGCGCGACTATGGCTACACCTTC; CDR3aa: CASSSHDRGRDYGYTF
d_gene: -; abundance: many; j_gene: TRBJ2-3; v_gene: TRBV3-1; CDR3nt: TGTGCCAGCAGCCGAGCGGGAGATACGCAGTATTTT; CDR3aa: CASSRAGDTQYF
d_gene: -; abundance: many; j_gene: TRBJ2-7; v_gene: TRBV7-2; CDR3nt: TGTGCCAGCAGCTCGCTTGATTCCTACGAGCAGTACTTC; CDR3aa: CASSSLDSYEQYF
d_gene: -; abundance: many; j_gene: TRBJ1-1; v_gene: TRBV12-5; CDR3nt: TGTGCTAGTTCCTGGGCGAGGGAGGGAGAAGCTTTCTTT; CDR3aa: CASSWAREGEAFF
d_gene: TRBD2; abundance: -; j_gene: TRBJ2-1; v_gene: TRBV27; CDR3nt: TGTGCCAGCAGTTTATTAACTAGCGGGACCGGGTGGTTCTTC; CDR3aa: CASSLLTSGTGWFF
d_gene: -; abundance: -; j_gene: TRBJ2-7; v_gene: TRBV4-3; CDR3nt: TGCGCCAGCAGTCAAAAAATGAGCTACGAGCAGTACTTC; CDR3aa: CASSQKMSYEQYF
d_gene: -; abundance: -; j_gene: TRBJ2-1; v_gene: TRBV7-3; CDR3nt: TGTGCCAGCGGAGGGGCGCGCGGGAATGAGCAGTTCTTC; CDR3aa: CASGGARGNEQFF
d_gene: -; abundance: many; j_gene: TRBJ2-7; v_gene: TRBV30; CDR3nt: TGTGCCTGGCGTCCCGGGATTTACACCTACGAGCAGTACTTC; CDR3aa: CAWRPGIYTYEQYF
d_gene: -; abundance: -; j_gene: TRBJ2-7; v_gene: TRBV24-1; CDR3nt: TGTGCCACCAGTGATTCGGGGTCAACAGAGTTCACGGACAATGAGCAGTACTTC; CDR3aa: CATSDSGSTEFTDNEQYF
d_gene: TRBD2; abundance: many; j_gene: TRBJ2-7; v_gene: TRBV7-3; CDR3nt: TGTGCCAGCAGTGCCGGGACTAGTGCCCCCTACGAGCAGTACTTC; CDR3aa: CASSAGTSAPYEQYF
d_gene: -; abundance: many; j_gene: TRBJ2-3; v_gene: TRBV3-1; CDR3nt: TGTGCCAGCACATGGGGGGTAACGTCCACAGATACGCAGTATTTT; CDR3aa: CASTWGVTSTDTQYF
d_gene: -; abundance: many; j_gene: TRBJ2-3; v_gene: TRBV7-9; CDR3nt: TGTGCCAGCAGCTTTGGGAATACGCAGTATTTT; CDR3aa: CASSFGNTQYF
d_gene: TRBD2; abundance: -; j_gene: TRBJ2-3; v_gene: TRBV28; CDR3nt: TGTGCCAGCAGAGCCGTAACTAGCGGGAGGGCCCGAGATACGCAGTATTTT; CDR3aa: CASRAVTSGRARDTQYF
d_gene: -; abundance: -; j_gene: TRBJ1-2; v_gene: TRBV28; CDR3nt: TGTGCCAGCAGTCCCCAGAATACCGACAGCATTTATGGCTACACCTTC; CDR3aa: CASSPQNTDSIYGYTF
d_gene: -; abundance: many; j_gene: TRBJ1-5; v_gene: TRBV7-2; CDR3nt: TGTGCCAGCAGCTCCCCCTTCAGGGCGAATCAGCCCCAGCATTTT; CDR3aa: CASSSPFRANQPQHF
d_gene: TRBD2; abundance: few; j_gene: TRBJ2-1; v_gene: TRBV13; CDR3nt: TGTGCCAGCAGCTTAACGGGAGGGCGCGGGGATGAGCAGTTCTTC; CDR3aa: CASSLTGGRGDEQFF
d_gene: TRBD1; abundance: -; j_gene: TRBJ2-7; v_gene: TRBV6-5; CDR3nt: TGTGCCAGCAGTCTACGGGACAGGGGGCACCCGAGCTCCTACAATGAGCAGTACTTC; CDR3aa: CASSLRDRGHPSSYNEQYF
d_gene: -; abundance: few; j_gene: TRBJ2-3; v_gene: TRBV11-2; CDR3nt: TGTGCCAGCAGCTCGCAAGGACAGAGCACAGATACGCAGTATTTT; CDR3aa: CASSSQGQSTDTQYF
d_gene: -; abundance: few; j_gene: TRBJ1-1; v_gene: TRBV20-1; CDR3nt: TGCAGTGCTAGACAGGGCCTTCACACTGAAGCTTTCTTT; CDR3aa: CSARQGLHTEAFF
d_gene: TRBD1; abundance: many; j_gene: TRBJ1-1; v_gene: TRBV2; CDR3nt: TGTGCCACAGGGGGTATGAACACTGAAGCTTTCTTT; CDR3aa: CATGGMNTEAFF
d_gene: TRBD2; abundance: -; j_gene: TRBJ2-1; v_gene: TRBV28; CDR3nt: TGTGCCAGCAGTTTAGGGCCGGGACTAGTAATCAATGAGCAGTTCTTC; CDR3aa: CASSLGPGLVINEQFF
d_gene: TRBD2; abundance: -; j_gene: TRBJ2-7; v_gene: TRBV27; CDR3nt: TGTGCCAGCAGTTGGTTTAGCGGGAGCTTTGGAGACGAGCAGTACTTC; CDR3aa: CASSWFSGSFGDEQYF